This T cell receptor (beta chain) was identified during a study of T cells in Graves' hyperthyroidism and ophthalmopathy. Study-wide results and caveats: Most clonotypes expanded in the thyroid (above 0.001) were also present in blood.

On this clonotype: Its antigen is undetermined.

Participants, patients aged 18 to 65, had newly diagnosed hyperthyroidism with a duration under 2 months. Amplification of TCR beta CDR3 regions was performed using RNA transcripts as template. HTBI primers were employed in a first-round RT-PCR of the TCR CDR3. One entry per CDR3 protein results from TCRdb running MiXCR on the multiplex PCR reads. The sample consists of 380,000 or so distinct CDR3 sequences, roughly 14% of them appearing once. This CDR3 comprises 10 residues. Trimming removed 5 bases from V and 9 bases from J, with 6 bases in between. The germline V gene encodes CDR1 SGHNT and CDR2 YYREEE (reference sequence).

The sequence came from a woman younger than 45 with Graves' hyperthyroidism. The chain is built from TRBV5-4 and TRBJ1-5, with D unclear. Material: blood. CDR3 residues: CASSVWPQHF. In nucleotides, the CDR3 is TGTGCCAGCAGTGTATGGCCCCAGCATTTT.